A single T cell receptor beta chain is shown here with its context. Its antigen is still unknown. Per-base qualities were not stored, and no clone one base away is much larger. The record originates from a study of blood T cell repertoires in COVID-19 (dated by TCRdb to the early 2020s). Turning to the overall study: Samples from collaborators originated in the United States, Italy and Spain and spanned both the acute and convalescent phases of COVID-19. The material from the prospective study consisted of cDNA or gDNA derived from T cells, B-cell-depleted T cells, or PBMCs. Subjects who had been exposed to COVID-19, were actively infected with it, or had recovered from it provided the deeply sampled blood TCRbeta repertoires that made up the dataset. The repertoires were released in a freely available public database meant as a resource for research on the immune response to SARS-CoV-2. The samples were drawn from two sources: the first 160 participants of the ongoing ImmuneRACE study, and over 950 subjects contributed by 6 global collaborators. The sample metadata nearly always contained a de-identified subject ID, COVID-19 status, age in years and sex. Where HLA class I and class II types were available, the types were taken from metadata supplied by the sample provider, not from assay-based typing.

TCRbeta CDR3 regions were amplified from genomic DNA by means of the immunoSEQ Assay, a bias-controlled multiplex PCR. The authors' analysis ran thus. The number of nucleated cells in each sample was estimated from the amplification of reference gene primers within the assay. To quantify the absolute abundance of each unique TCRbeta CDR3 rearrangement, sequence reads were collapsed and filtered. Productive Simpson clonality was computed per sample as the square root of Simpson's diversity index over productive rearrangements. Entries here come from immuneACCESS through TCRdb and include only in-frame sequences with V and J called. Some clones fail to appear in such tables; in the studies checked, an unresolved V gene covers under half of the shortfall, and the cause of the remainder is unknown. D and trimming were read from the DNA, whereas the V and J calls and clone size are those reported in that table. The sample table shows approximately 130,000 clones, and approximately 77% are seen once. The top ten hold around 18% of the sample.

What the study reported, not specific to this receptor: How much clinical and demographic metadata was included differed by source and by participant, and the metadata was provided uncurated.

The collaborating institutions used their own protocols to collect whole blood in K2EDTA tubes. For TCRbeta analysis, collaborators shipped samples in one of three forms: frozen whole blood, isolated PBMCs, or DNA extracted from either of those sample types. Clipping removes 6 bases from V and 10 bases from J, with 10 as the unmatched junction base count. The germline V gene (reference sequence) supplies CDR1 MNHNY and CDR2 SVGAGI. Spanning cysteine to phenylalanine, the CDR3 consists of 13 amino acids. Only the CDR3 DNA stays, 39 bases, in frame from base 1. The source material was peripheral blood. This clonotype originated in a man older than 75 with acute or convalescent COVID-19. The V gene is TRBV6-6 and the J gene is TRBJ1-1, and 8 bases in between align with TRBD1. The DNA sequence follows: TGTGCCAGCAGCCTACAGGGGGTACAGGTAGCTTTCTTT. This sequence encodes CASSLQGVQVAFF.